This is a list of T cell receptor beta chains from one sample in a study of OX40 agonist ivuxolimab in advanced cancers. Profiling relied on immunoSEQ multiplex PCR, and the TCRdb table lists in-frame clones only, not all of them. The sample includes roughly 56,000 clones, around four fifths of them seen just once. The material was CD4+ or CD8+ T cells sorted from blood, obtained in a trial of the OX40 agonist ivuxolimab. These receptor sequences come from an adult with an advanced solid tumor such as melanoma, head and neck, liver or kidney cancer. CDR3s include the opening cysteine and the closing phenylalanine or tryptophan. Fields, in order: CDR3 length, V gene, clone size, CDR3 protein. Some rows mark clone size as missing; the rest say once, few, many or name a class of expanded clone.

length: 15; V: TRBV6-5; size: -; CDR3: CASRGDRRRNSPLHF
length: 14; V: TRBV9; size: -; CDR3: CASTSGGFTDTQYF
length: 16; V: TRBV7-9; size: -; CDR3: CASSPTTGGYSEKLFF
length: 15; V: TRBV2; size: -; CDR3: CASSARGGTYNEQFF
length: 14; V: TRBV7-2; size: -; CDR3: CASRFGGGSYEQYF
length: 17; V: TRBV21-1; size: -; CDR3: CASSKEGICGGVYEQYF
length: 14; V: TRBV7-3; size: -; CDR3: CASSSKAGVETQYF
length: 16; V: TRBV10-1; size: -; CDR3: CASSVFRHLGYQPQHF
length: 16; V: TRBV7-9; size: -; CDR3: CASSLGPQGAPYEQYF
length: 17; V: TRBV7-3; size: -; CDR3: CASSPTGLGAGANVLTF
length: 9; V: TRBV30; size: -; CDR3: CACHGEQYF
length: 15; V: TRBV5-1; size: once; CDR3: CASSLGDRHTDTQYF
length: 14; V: TRBV28; size: once; CDR3: CASISGLVAYEQYF
length: 15; V: TRBV2; size: once; CDR3: CASNPWGQGNTEAFF
length: 15; V: TRBV18; size: -; CDR3: CASSPNHDPNQPQHF